The T cell receptor (beta chain) described here comes from a study of OX40 agonist ivuxolimab in advanced cancers. Background on the study: The drug used for patients, ivuxolimab, was an agonistic anti-OX40 (CD134) antibody. People who had prior anti-PD-1, anti-PD-L1 or anti-CTLA-4 therapy could take part, and approximately 44% had some. Dose-escalation patients suffered from hepatocellular carcinoma, melanoma, renal cell or head and neck cancer. Findings of the study overall: At 0.1 to 3.0 mg/kg and by week 6, CD4+ and CD8+ T cells in the blood had expanded clonally.

Trimming took 1 base from V and 4 from J; bases not matched to a gene: 5. This CDR3 is built from 15 residues. Germline lookup yields CDR1 MDHEN and CDR2 SYDVKM. TCRdb's table, derived via immunoSEQ multiplex PCR, lists solely in-frame clones and lacks some. The table has 20,000 to 25,000 clones, around 78% seen once. As concerns this clone: What it recognizes is unknown.

The chain joins TRBV28 to TRBJ1-2; 8 bases line up with TRBD1. This TCR was recovered from an adult with an advanced solid tumor such as melanoma, head and neck, liver or kidney cancer. The source was CD4+ or CD8+ T cells sorted from blood, collected in a trial of the OX40 agonist ivuxolimab. The CDR3 bases are TGTGCCAGCAGTTTATTCAGGGGGCTCGGCTATGGCTACACCTTC. As protein: CASSLFRGLGYGYTF.